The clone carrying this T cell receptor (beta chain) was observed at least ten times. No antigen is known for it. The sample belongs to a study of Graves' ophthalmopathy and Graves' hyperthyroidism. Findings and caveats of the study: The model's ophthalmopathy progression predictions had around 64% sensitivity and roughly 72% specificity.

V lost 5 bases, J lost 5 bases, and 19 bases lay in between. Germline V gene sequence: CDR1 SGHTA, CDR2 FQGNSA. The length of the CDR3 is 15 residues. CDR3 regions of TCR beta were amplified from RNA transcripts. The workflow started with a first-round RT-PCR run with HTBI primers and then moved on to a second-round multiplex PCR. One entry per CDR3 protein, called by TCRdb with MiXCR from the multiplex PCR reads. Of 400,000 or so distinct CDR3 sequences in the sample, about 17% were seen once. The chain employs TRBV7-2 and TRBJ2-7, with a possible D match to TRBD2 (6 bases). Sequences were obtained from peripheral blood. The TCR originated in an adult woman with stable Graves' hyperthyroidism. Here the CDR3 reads CASSQLAGSSHEQYF. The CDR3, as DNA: TGTGCCAGCAGCCAACTAGCCGGGAGTTCCCACGAGCAGTACTTC.